This entry lists 26 T cell receptor beta chains sequenced from one sample in a study of T cell responses to AZD1222 COVID-19 vaccine. The data were produced by immunoSEQ multiplex PCR, yet TCRdb's version contains in-frame clones alone and is incomplete. The data hold about 120,000 clones, with more than 75% observed a single time. Here the sequenced sample was peripheral blood, taken on day 0 of AZD1222 vaccination. These receptors came from an adult in good health.

The genes are TRBV28 and TRBJ1-3; D gene ambiguous. Trimming stripped 7 bases from V and 2 bases from J, with 9 bases between. This CDR3 comprises 13 residues. Germline assignment: CDR1 MDHEN and CDR2 SYDVKM. In nucleotides, the CDR3 is TGTGCCAGCAAATTGGGCCCTGGAAACACCATATATTTT. Protein product: CASKLGPGNTIYF.

The chain is built from TRBV7-3 and TRBJ1-1, with 8 bases matching TRBD1. This CDR3 is built from 20 residues. J gave up 3 bases and V 4 bases, and 22 bases lay outside the gene matches. Germline V CDR1 and CDR2: SGHTA, FQGTGA. CDR3 protein: CASSSLGKGTGKGVDTEAFF. The CDR3, as DNA: TGTGCCAGCAGCTCCTTGGGTAAGGGGACAGGAAAGGGGGTTGACACTGAAGCTTTCTTT.

The chain combines TRBV15 with TRBJ1-5; 7 bases match TRBD1. CDR1 and CDR2 from the germline V gene are LNHNV and YYDKDF (reference sequence). The CDR3 has 14 residues. Trimming removed 3 bases from V and 4 bases from J; junction bases left unmatched: 3. The CDR3 DNA follows: TGTGCCACCAGCAGCAACAGGGGAAATCAGCCCCAGCATTTT. As protein: CATSSNRGNQPQHF. Together with reference TRBV15 and TRBJ1-5, the CDR3 gives the full variable domain: DAMVIQNPRYQVTQFGKPVTLSCSQTLNHNVMYWYQQKSSQAPKLLFHYYDKDFNNEADTPDNFQSRRPNTSFCFLDIRSPGLGDTAMYLCATSSNRGNQPQHFGDGTRLSIL.

To note about this clone: The CDR3 does not end in the conserved phenylalanine or tryptophan, so this is likely a read error. The DNA is omitted, as the CDR3 cannot be located on it reliably, and the CDR3 follows TCRdb's listing. This CDR3 is CASTELPGTGFWL. The rearrangement joins TRBV21-1 to TRBJ2-2; the DNA was not compared with TRBD1, the D call given in the table. TRBV21-1 has pseudogene status. The CDR3 contains 13 residues when both ends are counted.

The genes are TRBV28 and TRBJ1-6, with 11 nucleotides matching TRBD1. CDR1 MDHEN and CDR2 SYDVKM come from the germline V gene. CDR3 length: 17 amino acids. The ends lost 7 bases at V and 3 bases at J; junction bases unmatched: 8. The DNA of the CDR3 is TGTGCCAGCATCCTAGGGGGGACAGGGGGCTATAATTCACCCCTCCACTTT. Translation: CASILGGTGGYNSPLHF.

The chain has TRBV25-1 and TRBJ2-7, with 10 bases matching TRBD2. Germline loops: CDR1 MGHDK, CDR2 SYGVNS. The CDR3 sequence is 14 residues long. J lost 4 bases, V lost 4 bases, and 4 bases had no gene match. In nucleotides, the CDR3 is TGTGCCAGCAGTGGAGCGGGAGGGCCGTACGAGCAGTACTTC. Amino acids: CASSGAGGPYEQYF.

The chain carries TRBV28 and TRBJ2-3, with D tentatively TRBD2 (6 bases). Germline V CDR1 and CDR2: MDHEN, SYDVKM. CDR3 size: 14 residues. The germline V and J ends were trimmed by 8 bases and 4 bases, with 16 bases remaining between them. This CDR3 reads CASHLAGRADTQYF. The DNA of the CDR3 is TGTGCCAGCCATTTGGCGGGGCGGGCAGATACGCAGTATTTT.

The count of this clone is one. The chain has TRBV27 and TRBJ1-6; 9 positions agree with TRBD1. The CDR3 consists of 13 residues. Germline V gene data show CDR1 as MNHEY and CDR2 as SMNVEV (reference sequence). Trimming removed 5 bases from V and 9 bases from J; junction bases left unmatched: 2. For the CDR3, the DNA is TGTGCCAGCAGTCCGACAGGGGGTTCACCCCTCCACTTT. This sequence encodes CASSPTGGSPLHF.

J is TRBJ2-2 and V is TRBV6-4, with D perhaps matching TRBD2 (7 bases). Trimming stripped 3 bases from V and 0 bases from J, with 14 bases between. Germline lookup yields CDR1 MRHNA and CDR2 SNTAGT. This CDR3 has 17 residues. CDR3 nucleotide sequence: TGTGCCAGCAGTGAAGTGGCGGGGGCTCCGAACACCGGGGAGCTGTTTTTT. This encodes CASSEVAGAPNTGELFF.

The rearrangement uses TRBV6-5 and TRBJ2-3; D might be TRBD1 (6 bases). Trimming cost V 6 bases and J 4 bases, with 11 bases left between them. There are 13 residues in the CDR3. CDR1 and CDR2 (germline): MNHEY, SVGAGI. In nucleotides, the CDR3 is TGTGCCAGCAGGGTAGCAGGGGCAGATACGCAGTATTTT. Translated, it gives CASRVAGADTQYF.

The V and J genes are TRBV12-3 or TRBV12-4 and TRBJ1-1; D unclear. Trimming left V 3 bases short and J 6 bases short, with 8 bases between. The CDR3 extends over 12 amino acids. The DNA of the CDR3 is TGTGCCAGCAGTTTGACGAGGGCTGAAGCTTTCTTT. It translates to CASSLTRAEAFF.

This CDR3 reads CASSLEGPPYEQYF. CDR3 in DNA: TGTGCCAGCAGCTTGGAGGGACCCCCCTACGAGCAGTACTTC. This chain connects TRBV5-5 to TRBJ2-7; D is tentatively TRBD1 or TRBD2 (5 bases each). The CDR3 runs 14 residues. Looked up from germline, CDR1 is SGHKS and CDR2 is YYEKEE (reference sequence). Trimming shortened V by 0 bases and J by 2 bases, and 9 bases separated the two germline ends.

This chain uses TRBV5-1 with TRBJ1-3, with TRBD1 as a possible D gene (5 bases). Germline V gene lookup returns CDR1 SGHRS and CDR2 YFSETQ. The CDR3 is made up of 16 amino acids. The V end was cut by 3 bases, the J end by 0 bases, with 13 bases between. CDR3: CASSSGLTVSGNTIYF. CDR3 bases: TGCGCCAGCAGCTCCGGATTGACAGTCTCTGGAAACACCATATATTTT.

The rearrangement uses TRBV19 and TRBJ1-2; 9 bases map to TRBD1. The CDR3 extends over 13 amino acids. V lost 9 bases, J lost 7 bases, and 9 bases stayed unmatched. Germline CDR1 LNHDA, CDR2 SQIVND (reference sequence). The CDR3 is CASIGTGNVGYTF. The CDR3, as DNA: TGTGCCAGCATAGGGACAGGGAACGTTGGCTACACCTTC.

This rearrangement joins TRBV5-4 to TRBJ2-1; 12 nucleotides align to TRBD2. Germline CDR1 is SGHNT and CDR2 is YYREEE (reference sequence). After removal of 3 bases from V and 6 bases from J, the junction contained 7 bases not matched to a gene. The CDR3 extends over 16 amino acids. This CDR3 reads CASSSGLAGQGNEQFF. Here the CDR3 DNA reads TGTGCCAGCAGCTCGGGACTAGCGGGTCAGGGCAATGAGCAGTTCTTC.

The genes are TRBV5-1 and TRBJ1-2; 10 positions match TRBD1. CDR1 and CDR2 from the germline V gene are SGHRS and YFSETQ. Losses at the gene ends were 0 bases for V and 11 bases for J; bases not matched to a gene: 10. The length of the CDR3 is 15 residues. DNA for the CDR3: TGCGCCAGCAGCTTGGTCCGATCCGGGACAGGGGAATACACCTTC. It codes for CASSLVRSGTGEYTF.

This chain links TRBV6-5 with TRBJ1-2; no definite D call. The germline V gene has CDR1 MNHEY and CDR2 SVGAGI. The CDR3 contains 11 residues. V lost 8 bases, J lost 6 bases, and 10 bases lay in between. This CDR3 reads CASVILDGYTF. The CDR3 region has the DNA TGTGCCAGCGTGATTCTTGATGGCTACACCTTC.

V and J are TRBV6-4 and TRBJ1-5; D might be TRBD1 (6 bases). The CDR3 has 16 residues. V was clipped by 6 bases and J by 2 bases, with 17 bases between them. In germline, CDR1 is MRHNA, CDR2 SNTAGT. The CDR3 loop reads CASRTSQGRCNQPQHF. In DNA, the CDR3 is TGTGCCAGCAGAACCTCGCAGGGGAGGTGCAATCAGCCCCAGCATTTT.

V is TRBV3-1 (or the pseudogene TRBV3-2) and J is TRBJ1-1; 8 positions agree with TRBD1. The CDR3 totals 15 residues. After removal of 4 bases from V and 0 bases from J, the junction contained 4 bases not matched to a gene. Germline V gene lookup returns CDR1 LGHDT and CDR2 YNNKEL (reference sequence). This CDR3 reads CASSPTTGVNTEAFF. The CDR3 coding sequence is TGTGCCAGCAGCCCAACGACAGGGGTGAACACTGAAGCTTTCTTT.

This rearrangement joins TRBV4-2 to TRBJ1-3, with TRBD1 as a possible D gene (6 bases). V dropped 0 bases and J dropped 4 bases, with 22 bases sitting between them. The CDR3 runs to 19 residues. Germline lookup yields CDR1 LGHNA and CDR2 YNFKEQ. CDR3 in amino acids: CASSQENYRQGLGGNTIYF. CDR3 DNA sequence: TGTGCCAGCAGCCAAGAGAATTATAGGCAGGGGCTCGGGGGAAACACCATATATTTT.

V and J are TRBV25-1 and TRBJ1-1; TRBD1 agrees at 9 bases. V lost 4 bases to trimming and J lost 1 base; unmatched junction nucleotides: 1. Germline-derived CDR1 and CDR2 are MGHDK and SYGVNS. The CDR3 extends over 14 amino acids. CDR3 residues: CASSAQGANTEAFF. For the CDR3, the DNA is TGTGCCAGCAGTGCACAGGGGGCGAACACTGAAGCTTTCTTT.

This CDR3 reads CASSTGTGYGYTF. The CDR3 region has the DNA TGTGCCAGCAGCACCGGGACCGGCTATGGCTACACCTTC. The V and J genes are TRBV27 and TRBJ1-2, with D possibly TRBD1 on 5 matching bases. The CDR3 runs 13 residues. Between the trimmed V and J ends, which lost 6 bases and 4 bases, there was a span of 12 bases. Germline V gene data show CDR1 as MNHEY and CDR2 as SMNVEV (reference sequence).

The V and J genes are TRBV5-1 and TRBJ1-1; a possible D gene is TRBD1 (5 bases). The V end was cut by 0 bases, the J end by 1 base, with 10 bases between. The CDR3 consists of 15 residues. Germline loops: CDR1 SGHRS, CDR2 YFSETQ. CDR3 loop: CASSLEEGPNTEAFF. The CDR3, as DNA: TGCGCCAGCAGCTTGGAAGAGGGACCGAACACTGAAGCTTTCTTT.

V gene TRBV27 combines with J gene TRBJ1-6; no firm D call. The CDR3 has 14 amino acids. The V gene's germline CDR1 is MNHEY and CDR2 SMNVEV (reference sequence). Trimming removed 7 bases from V and 10 bases from J, with 17 bases in between. CDR3 loop: CASKRAGNRSPLHF. The CDR3 DNA reads TGTGCCAGCAAAAGGGCGGGGAACCGGTCACCCCTCCACTTT.

The J gene is TRBJ2-3, the V gene TRBV27; 8 nucleotides agree with TRBD1. The CDR3 covers 14 residues. J was trimmed by 4 bases and V by 5 bases; bases with no gene match: 5. The germline V gene has CDR1 MNHEY and CDR2 SMNVEV (reference sequence). The CDR3 DNA reads as TGTGCCAGCAGTACCAGGACAGGGCCAGATACGCAGTATTTT. Protein product: CASSTRTGPDTQYF.

This clone was seen just once. The gene calls are TRBV28 and TRBJ2-7; possible D gene TRBD1, 5 bases. Germline V CDR1 and CDR2: MDHEN, SYDVKM. V shed 5 bases and J shed 3 bases, with 8 bases lying between them. CDR3 length: 12 residues. CDR3 bases: TGTGCCAGCAGTCCGACAGTCTACGAGCAGTACTTC. The encoded protein is CASSPTVYEQYF. Full variable domain (missing parts from reference TRBV28 and TRBJ2-7): DVKVTQSSRYLVKRTGEKVFLECVQDMDHENMFWYRQDPGLGLRLIYFSYDVKMKEKGDIPEGYSVSREKKERFSLILESASTNQTSMYLCASSPTVYEQYFGPGTRLTVT.